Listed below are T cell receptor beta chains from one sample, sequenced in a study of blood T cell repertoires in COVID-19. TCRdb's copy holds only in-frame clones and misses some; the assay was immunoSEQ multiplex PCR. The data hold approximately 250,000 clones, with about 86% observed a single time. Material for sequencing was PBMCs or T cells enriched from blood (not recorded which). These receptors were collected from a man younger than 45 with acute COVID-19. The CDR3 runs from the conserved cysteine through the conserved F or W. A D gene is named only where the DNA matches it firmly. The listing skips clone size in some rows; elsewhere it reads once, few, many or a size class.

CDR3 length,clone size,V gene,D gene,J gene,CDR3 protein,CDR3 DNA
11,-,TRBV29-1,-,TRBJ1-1,CSVERGVEAFF,TGCAGCGTTGAAAGGGGTGTCGAAGCTTTCTTT
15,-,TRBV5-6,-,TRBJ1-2,CASSLELTTAGGYTF,TGTGCCAGCAGCTTGGAGCTTACTACAGCGGGAGGCTACACCTTC
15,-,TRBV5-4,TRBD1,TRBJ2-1,CASTQVGQGGYEQFF,TGTGCCAGCACCCAAGTTGGACAGGGGGGGTATGAGCAGTTCTTC
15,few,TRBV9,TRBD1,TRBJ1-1,CASSPGTADLAEAFF,TGTGCCAGCAGCCCCGGGACAGCCGACTTGGCTGAAGCTTTCTTT
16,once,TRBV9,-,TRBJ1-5,CASSVIGGAINPPQHF,TGTGCCAGCAGCGTGATCGGGGGGGCGATAAATCCGCCCCAGCATTTT
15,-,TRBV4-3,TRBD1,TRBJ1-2,CASSQAEGAIGGYTF,TGCGCCAGCAGCCAAGCGGAGGGGGCAATTGGGGGCTACACCTTC
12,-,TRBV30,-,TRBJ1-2,CAWRTDWRGYTF,TGTGCCTGGAGGACAGACTGGAGAGGCTACACCTTC
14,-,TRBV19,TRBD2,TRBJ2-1,CASRSTSGVNEQFF,TGTGCCAGTAGATCGACTAGCGGGGTTAATGAGCAGTTCTTC
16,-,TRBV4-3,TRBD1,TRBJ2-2,CASSPTGTGWTGELFF,TGCGCCAGCAGCCCAACCGGGACAGGGTGGACCGGGGAGCTGTTTTTT
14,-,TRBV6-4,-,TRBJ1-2,CASSDSAGAYGYTF,TGTGCCAGCAGTGACTCGGCGGGAGCCTATGGCTACACCTTC
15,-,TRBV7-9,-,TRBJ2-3,CASSPPGSGTDTQYF,TGTGCCAGCAGTCCCCCCGGGAGCGGCACAGATACGCAGTATTTT
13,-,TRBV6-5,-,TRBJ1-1,CASSYRQGNEAFF,TGTGCCAGCAGTTACAGGCAGGGCAATGAAGCTTTCTTT
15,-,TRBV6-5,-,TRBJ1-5,CASSRAGGVSQPQHF,TGTGCCAGCAGTCGAGCGGGGGGCGTCAGTCAGCCCCAGCATTTT
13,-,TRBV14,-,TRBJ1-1,CASSQGNSLGAFF,TGTGCCAGCAGCCAAGGAAACAGCCTGGGAGCTTTCTTT
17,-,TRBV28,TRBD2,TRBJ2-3,CASSFRELAGSTDTQYF,TGTGCCAGCAGTTTCAGGGAACTAGCGGGAAGCACAGATACGCAGTATTTT
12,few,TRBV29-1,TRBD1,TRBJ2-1,CSSGTGSDEQFF,TGCAGCAGCGGGACAGGGTCCGATGAGCAGTTCTTC
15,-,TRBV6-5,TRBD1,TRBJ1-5,CASSLDRAINQPQHF,TGTGCCAGCAGTTTAGACAGGGCCATCAATCAGCCCCAGCATTTT
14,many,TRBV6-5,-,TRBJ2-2,CASMWQANTGELFF,TGTGCCAGCATGTGGCAGGCCAACACCGGGGAGCTGTTTTTT
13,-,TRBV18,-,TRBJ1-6,CASSPARDSPLHF,TGTGCCAGCTCACCGGCCAGGGATTCACCCCTCCACTTT
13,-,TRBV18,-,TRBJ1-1,CASSLTTGTEAFF,TGTGCCAGCTCACTCACGACGGGCACTGAAGCTTTCTTT
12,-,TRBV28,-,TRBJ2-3,CASSLLTDTQYF,TGTGCCAGCAGTTTACTGACAGATACGCAGTATTTT
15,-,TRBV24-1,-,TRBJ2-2,CATSKGHVTAGELFF,TGTGCCACCAGTAAAGGACACGTGACCGCCGGGGAGCTGTTTTTT
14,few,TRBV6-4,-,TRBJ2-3,CASSESGSTDTQYF,TGTGCCAGCAGTGAAAGCGGGAGCACAGATACGCAGTATTTT
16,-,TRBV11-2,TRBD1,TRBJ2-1,CASSPLGDRGWSEQFF,TGTGCCAGCAGCCCTCTGGGGGACAGGGGGTGGAGTGAGCAGTTCTTC
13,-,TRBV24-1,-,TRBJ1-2,CATSDGGPRGYTF,TGTGCCACCAGTGATGGAGGTCCTCGTGGCTACACCTTC
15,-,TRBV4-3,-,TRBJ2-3,CASSPSSGSTDTQYF,TGCGCCAGCAGCCCCAGCAGCGGCAGCACAGATACGCAGTATTTT
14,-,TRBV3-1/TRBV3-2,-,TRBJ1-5,CASSQGRENQPQHF,TGTGCCAGCAGCCAAGGACGGGAGAATCAGCCCCAGCATTTT
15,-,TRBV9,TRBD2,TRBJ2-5,CASSVAAGGQETQYF,TGTGCCAGCAGCGTAGCTGCGGGGGGCCAAGAGACCCAGTACTTC
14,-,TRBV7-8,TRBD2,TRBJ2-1,CASLASGLFDEQFF,TGTGCCAGCTTGGCTAGCGGTCTCTTCGATGAGCAGTTCTTC
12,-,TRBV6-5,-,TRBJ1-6,CASGLYNSPLHF,TGTGCCAGCGGCCTTTATAATTCACCCCTCCACTTT
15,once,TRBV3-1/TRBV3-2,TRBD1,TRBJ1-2,CASSRLTGANYGYTF,TGTGCCAGCAGTCGATTGACAGGGGCGAACTATGGCTACACCTTC
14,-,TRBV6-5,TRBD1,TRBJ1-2,CASSHRGQRNGYTF,TGTGCCAGCAGTCACCGGGGACAGAGGAATGGCTACACCTTC
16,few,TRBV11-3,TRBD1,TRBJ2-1,CASSPGGQGSVNEQFF,TGTGCCAGCAGCCCGGGGGGACAGGGGAGTGTCAATGAGCAGTTCTTC
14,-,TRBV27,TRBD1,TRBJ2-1,CASSLQGGRYEQFF,TGTGCCAGCAGTTTACAAGGGGGCAGGTATGAGCAGTTCTTC
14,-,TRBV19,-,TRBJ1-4,CASRRQPLNEKLFF,TGTGCCAGCCGTAGACAGCCGCTGAATGAAAAACTGTTTTTT
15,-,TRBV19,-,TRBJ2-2,CASSATGVTTGELFF,TGTGCCAGTAGTGCGACAGGAGTAACAACCGGGGAGCTGTTTTTT
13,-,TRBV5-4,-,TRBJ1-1,CASSRFENTEAFF,TGTGCCAGCTCCAGATTTGAGAACACTGAAGCTTTCTTT
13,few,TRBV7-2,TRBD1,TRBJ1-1,CASSSTGTGAAFF,TGTGCCAGCAGCTCGACCGGGACAGGGGCGGCTTTCTTT
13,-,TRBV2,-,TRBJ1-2,CASSIGANYGYTF,TGTGCCAGCAGCATCGGGGCTAACTATGGCTACACCTTC
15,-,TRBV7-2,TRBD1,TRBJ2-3,CASSLGTGYSDTQYF,TGTGCCAGCAGCTTGGGGACAGGGTATTCAGATACGCAGTATTTT
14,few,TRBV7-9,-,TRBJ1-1,CASEEGGKFTEAFF,TGTGCCAGCGAAGAGGGTGGGAAATTCACTGAAGCTTTCTTT
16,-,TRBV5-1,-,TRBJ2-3,CASSGGDRLYTDTQYF,TGTGCCAGCAGCGGAGGGGACCGACTTTACACAGATACGCAGTATTTT
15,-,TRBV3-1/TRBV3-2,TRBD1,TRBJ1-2,CASSPRDRVNYGYTF,TGTGCCAGCAGCCCGCGGGACAGGGTAAACTATGGCTACACCTTC
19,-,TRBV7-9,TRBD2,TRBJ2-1,CASSRLTSGGLSGPNEQFF,TGTGCCAGCAGCCGTCTTACTAGCGGGGGGTTGTCTGGTCCCAATGAGCAGTTCTTC
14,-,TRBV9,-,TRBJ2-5,CASSPQGRAETQYF,TGTGCCAGCAGCCCCCAGGGCAGAGCGGAGACCCAGTACTTC
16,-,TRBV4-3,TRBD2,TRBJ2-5,CASSQGDGRRVETQYF,TGCGCCAGCAGCCAGGGTGACGGGAGGAGGGTTGAGACCCAGTACTTC
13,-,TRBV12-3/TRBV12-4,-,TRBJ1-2,CASSTLGRGGYTF,TGTGCCAGCAGTACCCTCGGCCGGGGAGGCTACACCTTC
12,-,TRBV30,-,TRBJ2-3,CAWSTGGDTQYF,TGTGCCTGGAGTACAGGAGGGGATACGCAGTATTTT
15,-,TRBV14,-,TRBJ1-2,CASSQEIGQLYGYTF,TGTGCCAGCAGCCAAGAGATAGGACAGCTCTATGGCTACACCTTC